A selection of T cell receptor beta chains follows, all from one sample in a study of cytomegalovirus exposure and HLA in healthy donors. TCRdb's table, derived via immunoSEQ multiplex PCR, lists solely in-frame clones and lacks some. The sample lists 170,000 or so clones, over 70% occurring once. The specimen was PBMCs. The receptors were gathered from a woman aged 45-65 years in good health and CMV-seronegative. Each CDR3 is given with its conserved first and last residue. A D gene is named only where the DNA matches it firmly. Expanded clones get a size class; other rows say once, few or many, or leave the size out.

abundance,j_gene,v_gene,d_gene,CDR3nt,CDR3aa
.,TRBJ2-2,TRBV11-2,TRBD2,TGTGCCAGCAGCCCCGGGCGGACCTCGGGAGGCAACACCGGGGAGCTGTTTTTT,CASSPGRTSGGNTGELFF
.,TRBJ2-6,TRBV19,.,TGTGCCAGCTCGGGACACAGCTCTGGGGCCAACGTCCTGACTTTC,CASSGHSSGANVLTF
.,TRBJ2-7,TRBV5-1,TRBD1,TGCGCCAGTTTCCCGGGACAGGGGGAGGGCGAGCAGTACTTC,CASFPGQGEGEQYF
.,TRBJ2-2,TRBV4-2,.,TGTGCCAGCAGCCAATTCCAGGGCGATGGCGGGGAGCTGTTTTTT,CASSQFQGDGGELFF
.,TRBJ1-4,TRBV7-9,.,TGTGCCAGCAGCCGCAACAGTGGAAATGAAAAACTGTTTTTT,CASSRNSGNEKLFF
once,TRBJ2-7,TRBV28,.,TGTGCCAGCAGTTTACAAGGGGCCACCTACGAGCAGTACTTC,CASSLQGATYEQYF
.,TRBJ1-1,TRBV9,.,TGTGCCAGCAGCTTCGGCACCAGGGAGGGCACTGAAGCTTTCTTT,CASSFGTREGTEAFF
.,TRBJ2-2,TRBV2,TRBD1,TGTGCCAGCAGTGAAGCTCGGACAGGGAGCACCGGGGAGCTGTTTTTT,CASSEARTGSTGELFF
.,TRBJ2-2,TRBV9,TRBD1,TGTGCCAGCAGCGAAGACAGGGGGACCGGGGAGCTGTTTTTT,CASSEDRGTGELFF
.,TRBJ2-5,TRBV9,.,TGTGCCAGCAGCGTAGGCAGGGGAGGGCAAGAGACCCAGTACTTC,CASSVGRGGQETQYF
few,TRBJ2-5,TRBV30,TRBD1,TGTGCCTGGCTACCCTGGGGACAGGGGGAGACCCAGTACTTC,CAWLPWGQGETQYF
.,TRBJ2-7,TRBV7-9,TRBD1,TGTTCCAGCAGCTTACGCGGGGGACAGGGGGCTTACGAGCAGTACTTC,CSSSLRGGQGAYEQYF
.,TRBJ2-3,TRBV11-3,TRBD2,TGTGCCAGCAGTCTTCCGGGGGGACTAGCGGGGCTTACGCAGTATTTT,CASSLPGGLAGLTQYF
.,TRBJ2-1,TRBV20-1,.,TGCAGTGCCAGGTTGGAGCAGTTCTTC,CSARLEQFF
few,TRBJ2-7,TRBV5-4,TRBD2,TGTGCCAGCAGCCCCGGGGGAGCGGGAGGGCTCTACGAGCAGTACTTC,CASSPGGAGGLYEQYF
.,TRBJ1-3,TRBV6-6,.,TGTGCCAGCAGGAGGACAGAAGCCGAAAACACCATATATTTT,CASRRTEAENTIYF
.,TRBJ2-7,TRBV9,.,TGTGCCAGCAGCGTAGGGTCAGGATCCTACGAGCAGTACTTC,CASSVGSGSYEQYF
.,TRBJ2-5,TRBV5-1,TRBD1,TGCGCCAGCAGCACGGGACAGGGGCCACAACAAGAGACCCAGTACTTC,CASSTGQGPQQETQYF
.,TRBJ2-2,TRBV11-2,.,TGTGCCAGCAGCTTAGTTCGGGAGATTAACACCGGGGAGCTGTTTTTT,CASSLVREINTGELFF
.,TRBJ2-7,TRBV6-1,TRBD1,TGTGCCAGCAGTGCTCGAAAAACGGGACAGGGGTGGAACGAGCAGTACTTC,CASSARKTGQGWNEQYF
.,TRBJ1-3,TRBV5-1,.,TGCGCCAGTAGAAGGACACAACGGGAGCAAATCTCTGGAAACACCATATATTTT,CASRRTQREQISGNTIYF
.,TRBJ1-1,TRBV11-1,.,TGTGCCAGCAGCTTAGAGACTAGCACTGAAGCTTTCTTT,CASSLETSTEAFF
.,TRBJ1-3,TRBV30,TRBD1,TGTGCCTGGGGGGCAGGGGGTTCTGGAAACACCATATATTTT,CAWGAGGSGNTIYF
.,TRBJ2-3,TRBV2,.,TGTGCCAGCAACGGGGGTCCCCCAGATACGCAGTATTTT,CASNGGPPDTQYF
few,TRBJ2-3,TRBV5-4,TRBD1,TGTGCCAGCAGCTCGGACAGGAGCACAGATACGCAGTATTTT,CASSSDRSTDTQYF
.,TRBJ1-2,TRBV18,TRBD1,TGTGCCAGCTCACCGACAGGGACGGGCTACACCTTC,CASSPTGTGYTF
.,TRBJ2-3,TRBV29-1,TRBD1,TGCAGCGGAGGACAGGGGCACACAGATACGCAGTATTTT,CSGGQGHTDTQYF
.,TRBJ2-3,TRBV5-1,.,TGCGCCAGCAGCTACCGTATGTTGGTAAGAGGCGGTAATACGCAGTATTTT,CASSYRMLVRGGNTQYF
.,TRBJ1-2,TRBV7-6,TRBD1,TGTGCCAGCAGCTTAGAACACAGGGGGCAGGGAGGCTACACCTTC,CASSLEHRGQGGYTF
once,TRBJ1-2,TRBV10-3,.,TGTGCCATCAGTGAGATAGGACAGAACTATGGCTACACCTTC,CAISEIGQNYGYTF
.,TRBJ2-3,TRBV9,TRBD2,TGTGCCAGCAGTCCTACTAGCGGACACACAGATACGCAGTATTTT,CASSPTSGHTDTQYF
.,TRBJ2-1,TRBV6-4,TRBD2,TGTGCCAGCAGAGCAACGGGAGGAAAAGGCTACAATGAGCAGTTCTTC,CASRATGGKGYNEQFF
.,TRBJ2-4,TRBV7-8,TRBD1,TGTGCCAGCAGCACCCGGGACAGGTTGGACATTCAGTACTTC,CASSTRDRLDIQYF
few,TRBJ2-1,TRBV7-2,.,TGTGCCAGCAGCTTAGGGCGGGGCTCCTACAATGAGCAGTTCTTC,CASSLGRGSYNEQFF
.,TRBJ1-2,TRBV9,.,TGTGCCAGCAGCGCCGACACTTATAACTATGGCTACACCTTC,CASSADTYNYGYTF
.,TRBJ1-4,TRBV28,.,TGTGCCAGTCAGCCTGGGGGGAATGAAAAACTGTTTTTT,CASQPGGNEKLFF
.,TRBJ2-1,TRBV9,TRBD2,TGTGCCAGCAGCGCCTACGGGACTAGCGGGAGCAGTGAGCAGTTCTTC,CASSAYGTSGSSEQFF
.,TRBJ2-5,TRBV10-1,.,TGCGCCAGCAGTGAAAGGGGGTCGACCTCGGCGACCCAGTACTTC,CASSERGSTSATQYF
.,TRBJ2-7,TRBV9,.,TGTGCCAGCAGCGCCCCAGACTACTACGAGCAGTACTTC,CASSAPDYYEQYF
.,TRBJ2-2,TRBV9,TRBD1,TGTGCCAGCAGCGTCGCCTCAGGGGGTACGGTCGGGGAGCTGTTTTTT,CASSVASGGTVGELFF
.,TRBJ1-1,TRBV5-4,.,TGTGCCAGCAGCTTGGTGCCCCGGGCCCTGGGAGACACTGAAGCTTTCTTT,CASSLVPRALGDTEAFF
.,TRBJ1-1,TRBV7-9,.,TGTGCCAGCAGCTTAGCCCTTCTCAACACTGAAGCTTTCTTT,CASSLALLNTEAFF
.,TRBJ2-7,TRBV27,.,TGTGCCAGCAGTTTATTCAGGGGTCGGTCCTACGAGCAGTACTTC,CASSLFRGRSYEQYF
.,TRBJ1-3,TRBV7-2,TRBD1,TGTGCCAGCAGCTTGGACAGGGGGTCTGGAAACACCATATATTTT,CASSLDRGSGNTIYF
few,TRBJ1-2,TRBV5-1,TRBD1,TGCGCCAGCAGCTTGGGGACAGGCAACCCCTATGGCTACACCTTC,CASSLGTGNPYGYTF
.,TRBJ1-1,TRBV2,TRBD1,TGTGCCAGCAGCATCACAGGGGGCGGTGAAGCTTTCTTT,CASSITGGGEAFF
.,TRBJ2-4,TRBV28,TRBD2,TGTGCCAGCAGTTTAATGCGGGGGACCGAAAACATTCAGTACTTC,CASSLMRGTENIQYF
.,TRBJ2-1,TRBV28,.,TGTGCCAGCAAAATCGGGGGAGACTCCTACAATGAGCAGTTCTTC,CASKIGGDSYNEQFF
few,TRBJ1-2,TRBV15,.,TGTGCCACCAGCAGTCGAGACACGGCAAACAATGGCTACACCTTC,CATSSRDTANNGYTF
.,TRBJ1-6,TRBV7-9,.,TGTGCCAGCAGCTTGATTTGGGACAATAATTCACCCCTCCACTTT,CASSLIWDNNSPLHF
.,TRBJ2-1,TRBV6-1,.,TGTGCCAGCAGTGTACCGGTCAATGAGCAGTTCTTC,CASSVPVNEQFF